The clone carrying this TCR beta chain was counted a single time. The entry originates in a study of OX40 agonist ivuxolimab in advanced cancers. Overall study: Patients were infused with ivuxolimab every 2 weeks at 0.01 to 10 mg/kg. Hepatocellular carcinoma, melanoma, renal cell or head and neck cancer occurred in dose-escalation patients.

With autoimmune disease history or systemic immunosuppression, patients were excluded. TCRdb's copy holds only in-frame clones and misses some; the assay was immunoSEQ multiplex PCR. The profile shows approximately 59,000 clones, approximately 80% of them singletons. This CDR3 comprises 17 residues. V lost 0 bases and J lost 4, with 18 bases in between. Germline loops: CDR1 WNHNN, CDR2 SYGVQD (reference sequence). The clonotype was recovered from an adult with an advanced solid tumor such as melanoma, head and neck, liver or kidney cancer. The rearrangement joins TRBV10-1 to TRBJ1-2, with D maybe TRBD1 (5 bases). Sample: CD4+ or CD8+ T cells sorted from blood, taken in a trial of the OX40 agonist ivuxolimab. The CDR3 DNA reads TGCGCCAGCAGTGAGTCCGGTCAGGGCAGACCTACCTATGGCTACACCTTC. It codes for CASSESGQGRPTYGYTF.